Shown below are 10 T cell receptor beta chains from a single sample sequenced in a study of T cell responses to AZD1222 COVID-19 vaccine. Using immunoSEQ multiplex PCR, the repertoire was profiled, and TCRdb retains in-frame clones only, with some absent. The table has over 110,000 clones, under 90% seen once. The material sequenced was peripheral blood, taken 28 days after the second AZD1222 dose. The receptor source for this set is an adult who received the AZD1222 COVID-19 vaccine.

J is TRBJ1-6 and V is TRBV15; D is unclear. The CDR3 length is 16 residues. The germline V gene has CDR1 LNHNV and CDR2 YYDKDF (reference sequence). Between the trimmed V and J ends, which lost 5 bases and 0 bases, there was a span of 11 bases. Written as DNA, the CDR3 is TGTGCCACCAGCGGACTTGAGGGCTCCTATAATTCACCCCTCCACTTT. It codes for CATSGLEGSYNSPLHF.

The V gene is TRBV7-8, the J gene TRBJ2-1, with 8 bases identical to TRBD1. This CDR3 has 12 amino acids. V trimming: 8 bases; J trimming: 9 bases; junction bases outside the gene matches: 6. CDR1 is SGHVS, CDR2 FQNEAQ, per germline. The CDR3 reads CASYRGFGEQFF. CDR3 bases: TGTGCCAGCTACAGGGGGTTCGGTGAGCAGTTCTTC.

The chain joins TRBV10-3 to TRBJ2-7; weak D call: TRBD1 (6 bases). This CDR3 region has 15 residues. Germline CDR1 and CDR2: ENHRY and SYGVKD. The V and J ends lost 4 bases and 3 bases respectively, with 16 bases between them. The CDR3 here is CAISGTGQAGYEQYF. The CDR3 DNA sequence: TGTGCCATCAGTGGAACAGGGCAGGCGGGCTACGAGCAGTACTTC.

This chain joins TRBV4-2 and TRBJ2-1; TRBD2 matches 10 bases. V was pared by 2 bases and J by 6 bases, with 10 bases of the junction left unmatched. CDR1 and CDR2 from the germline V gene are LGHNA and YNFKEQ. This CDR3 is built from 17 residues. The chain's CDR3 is CASSQTAGTSAVNEQFF. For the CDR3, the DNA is TGTGCCAGCAGCCAAACCGCCGGGACTAGCGCCGTCAATGAGCAGTTCTTC.

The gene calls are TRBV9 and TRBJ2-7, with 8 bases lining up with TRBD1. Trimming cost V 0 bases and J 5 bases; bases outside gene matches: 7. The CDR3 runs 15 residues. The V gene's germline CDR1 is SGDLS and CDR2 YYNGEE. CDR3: CASSVGTGFGDEQYF. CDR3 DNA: TGTGCCAGCAGCGTAGGGACAGGGTTTGGAGACGAGCAGTACTTC.

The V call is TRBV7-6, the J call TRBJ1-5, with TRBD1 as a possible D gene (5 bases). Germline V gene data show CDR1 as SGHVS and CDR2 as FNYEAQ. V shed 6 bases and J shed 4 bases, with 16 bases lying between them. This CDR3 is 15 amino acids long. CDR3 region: CASSLGELGNQPQHF. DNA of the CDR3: TGTGCCAGCAGTCTAGGGGAGTTAGGGAATCAGCCCCAGCATTTT.

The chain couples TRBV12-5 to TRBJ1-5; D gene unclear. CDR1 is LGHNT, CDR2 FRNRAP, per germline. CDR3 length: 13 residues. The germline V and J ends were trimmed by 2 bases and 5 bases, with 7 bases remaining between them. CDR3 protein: CASGLNGDQPQHF. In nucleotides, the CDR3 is TGTGCTAGTGGTTTGAATGGAGATCAGCCCCAGCATTTT.

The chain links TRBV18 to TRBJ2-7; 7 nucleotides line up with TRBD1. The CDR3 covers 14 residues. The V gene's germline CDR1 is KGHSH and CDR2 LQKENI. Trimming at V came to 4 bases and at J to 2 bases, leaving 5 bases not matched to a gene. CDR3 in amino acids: CASSRRDRTYEQYF. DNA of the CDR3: TGTGCCAGCTCACGCCGGGACAGAACCTACGAGCAGTACTTC.

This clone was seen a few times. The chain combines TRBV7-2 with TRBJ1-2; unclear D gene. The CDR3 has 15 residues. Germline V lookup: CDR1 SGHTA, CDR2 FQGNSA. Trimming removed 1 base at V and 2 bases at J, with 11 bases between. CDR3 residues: CASSLEAGGNYGYTF. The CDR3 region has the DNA TGTGCCAGCAGCTTAGAGGCAGGAGGAAACTATGGCTACACCTTC.

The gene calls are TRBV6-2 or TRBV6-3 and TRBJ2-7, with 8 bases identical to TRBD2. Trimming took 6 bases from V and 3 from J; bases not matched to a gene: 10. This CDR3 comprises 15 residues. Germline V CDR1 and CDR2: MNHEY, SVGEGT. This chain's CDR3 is CASSRGLGVNYEQYF. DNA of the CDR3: TGTGCCAGCAGCCGGGGACTAGGAGTCAACTACGAGCAGTACTTC.